Listed below are T cell receptor beta chains from one sample, sequenced in a study of cytotoxic CD8 clonotypes in ibrutinib-treated CLL. The table came from immunoSEQ multiplex PCR; TCRdb's copy has only in-frame clones and leaves some out. The data show about 150,000 clones, 76% seen once. The material was PBMCs, obtained after 24 months of ibrutinib treatment. The receptors here all came from a human donor with chronic lymphocytic leukemia. Both conserved end residues are part of each CDR3. A D gene is named only where the DNA matches it firmly. The listing skips clone size in some rows; elsewhere it reads once, few, many or a size class.

clone size: NA
D gene: NA
J gene: TRBJ1-4
V gene: TRBV4-3
CDR3 length: 15
CDR3 DNA: TGCGCCAGCAGCCAAGATCGGCGGTTTAATGAAAAACTGTTTTTT
CDR3 protein: CASSQDRRFNEKLFF

clone size: NA
D gene: NA
J gene: TRBJ1-2
V gene: TRBV7-9
CDR3 length: 14
CDR3 DNA: TGTGCCAGCAGTCCATCAGGGGTAACGGTTGGCTACACCTTC
CDR3 protein: CASSPSGVTVGYTF

clone size: few
D gene: NA
J gene: TRBJ1-1
V gene: TRBV2
CDR3 length: 12
CDR3 DNA: TGTGCCAGCAAACATCAGGCGGGGGCAGCTTTCTTT
CDR3 protein: CASKHQAGAAFF

clone size: once
D gene: NA
J gene: TRBJ2-1
V gene: TRBV9
CDR3 length: 14
CDR3 DNA: TGTGCCAGCAGCGTATTGGCTAGCTACAATGAGCAGTTCTTC
CDR3 protein: CASSVLASYNEQFF

clone size: NA
D gene: NA
J gene: TRBJ1-5
V gene: TRBV28
CDR3 length: 15
CDR3 DNA: TGTGCCACCCCCGGTACGGGGGGCAGCAATCAGCCCCAGCATTTT
CDR3 protein: CATPGTGGSNQPQHF

clone size: once
D gene: NA
J gene: TRBJ2-7
V gene: TRBV4-3
CDR3 length: 14
CDR3 DNA: TGCGCCAGCAGCCAAGAAGTGGGCGGCTACGAGCAGTACTTC
CDR3 protein: CASSQEVGGYEQYF

clone size: NA
D gene: TRBD1
J gene: TRBJ2-2
V gene: TRBV2
CDR3 length: 16
CDR3 DNA: TGTGCCAGCAGCTCCCGGGACAGGGGTGGCCCAGGGGAGCTGTTTTTT
CDR3 protein: CASSSRDRGGPGELFF

clone size: NA
D gene: TRBD1
J gene: TRBJ2-5
V gene: TRBV28
CDR3 length: 15
CDR3 DNA: TGTGCCAGCAGCCTGGGACAGCGAGGTCGAGAGACCCAGTACTTC
CDR3 protein: CASSLGQRGRETQYF

clone size: NA
D gene: TRBD1
J gene: TRBJ2-2
V gene: TRBV6-1
CDR3 length: 15
CDR3 DNA: TGTGCCAGCAGTACCACAGGGGGGCACACCGGGGAGCTGTTTTTT
CDR3 protein: CASSTTGGHTGELFF

clone size: NA
D gene: NA
J gene: TRBJ1-2
V gene: TRBV4-3
CDR3 length: 15
CDR3 DNA: TGCGCCAGCAGCCAAGTTGTCGACAGTTTCTATGGCTACACCTTC
CDR3 protein: CASSQVVDSFYGYTF

clone size: NA
D gene: NA
J gene: TRBJ2-3
V gene: TRBV6-1
CDR3 length: 15
CDR3 DNA: TGTGCCAGCAGTGAAGTGGGGGCAGGGCGGGATACGCAGTATTTT
CDR3 protein: CASSEVGAGRDTQYF

clone size: NA
D gene: TRBD2
J gene: TRBJ2-3
V gene: TRBV7-2
CDR3 length: 16
CDR3 DNA: TGTGCCAGCAGCTTAGCCCTAGCGGGTCAGGGAGATACGCAGTATTTT
CDR3 protein: CASSLALAGQGDTQYF

clone size: once
D gene: TRBD2
J gene: TRBJ2-1
V gene: TRBV28
CDR3 length: 14
CDR3 DNA: TGTGCCAGCACCTGGGGCGGGGGTAGGGATGAGCAGTTCTTC
CDR3 protein: CASTWGGGRDEQFF

clone size: NA
D gene: NA
J gene: TRBJ2-7
V gene: TRBV28
CDR3 length: 11
CDR3 DNA: TGTGCCAGTAGCGAGGGGGTCGAGCAGTACTTC
CDR3 protein: CASSEGVEQYF

clone size: large
D gene: TRBD1
J gene: TRBJ1-5
V gene: TRBV27
CDR3 length: 15
CDR3 DNA: TGTGCCAGCAGGGGACAGCCGAATAGCAATCAGCCCCAGCATTTT
CDR3 protein: CASRGQPNSNQPQHF

clone size: NA
D gene: NA
J gene: TRBJ2-3
V gene: TRBV7-9
CDR3 length: 15
CDR3 DNA: TGTGCCAGCAGCTTAGAAGGCGGTTTGACAGATACGCAGTATTTT
CDR3 protein: CASSLEGGLTDTQYF

clone size: NA
D gene: TRBD1
J gene: TRBJ1-1
V gene: TRBV7-3
CDR3 length: 13
CDR3 DNA: TGTGCCAGCAGCCCCCAGGGGGGGGCTGAAGCTTTCTTT
CDR3 protein: CASSPQGGAEAFF

clone size: NA
D gene: TRBD1
J gene: TRBJ2-5
V gene: TRBV7-2
CDR3 length: 15
CDR3 DNA: TGTGCCAGCAGCCTGACAGGGGTCCCGCAAGAGACCCAGTACTTC
CDR3 protein: CASSLTGVPQETQYF

clone size: few
D gene: NA
J gene: TRBJ1-1
V gene: TRBV18
CDR3 length: 14
CDR3 DNA: TGTGCCAGCTCACCGGGGGCGGCTAGCCCCGAAGCTTTCTTT
CDR3 protein: CASSPGAASPEAFF

clone size: NA
D gene: TRBD1
J gene: TRBJ2-7
V gene: TRBV28
CDR3 length: 14
CDR3 DNA: TGTGCCAGCAGCCCCTCCGGACAGGGTGGGAAGCAGTACTTC
CDR3 protein: CASSPSGQGGKQYF

clone size: few
D gene: NA
J gene: TRBJ1-5
V gene: TRBV6-1
CDR3 length: 13
CDR3 DNA: TGTGCCAGCAGTGAAAGGCGCGATCAGCCCCAGCATTTT
CDR3 protein: CASSERRDQPQHF

clone size: NA
D gene: NA
J gene: TRBJ2-3
V gene: TRBV18
CDR3 length: 11
CDR3 DNA: TGTGCCAGCTCACCAGGGGATACGCAGTATTTT
CDR3 protein: CASSPGDTQYF

clone size: few
D gene: NA
J gene: TRBJ1-1
V gene: TRBV5-1
CDR3 length: 13
CDR3 DNA: TGCGCCAGCAGCCCCGTTGGGCGAAGCGAAGCTTTCTTT
CDR3 protein: CASSPVGRSEAFF

clone size: NA
D gene: TRBD2
J gene: TRBJ2-1
V gene: TRBV7-8
CDR3 length: 17
CDR3 DNA: TGTGCCAGCAGCCCGAGCGGGGGTACCCACTCCTACAATGAGCAGTTCTTC
CDR3 protein: CASSPSGGTHSYNEQFF

clone size: few
D gene: NA
J gene: TRBJ1-1
V gene: TRBV7-9
CDR3 length: 15
CDR3 DNA: TGTGCCAGCAGCTTATTTTCCAGGGCGGCCACTGAAGCTTTCTTT
CDR3 protein: CASSLFSRAATEAFF

clone size: NA
D gene: NA
J gene: TRBJ2-1
V gene: TRBV4-2
CDR3 length: 14
CDR3 DNA: TGTGCCAGCAGCCTGGCGTGGGGATCCAATGAGCAGTTCTTC
CDR3 protein: CASSLAWGSNEQFF

clone size: NA
D gene: NA
J gene: TRBJ1-4
V gene: TRBV5-4
CDR3 length: 14
CDR3 DNA: TGTGCCAGCAGCTTGGGTCAGTCTAATGAAAAACTGTTTTTT
CDR3 protein: CASSLGQSNEKLFF

clone size: NA
D gene: NA
J gene: TRBJ2-6
V gene: TRBV14
CDR3 length: 17
CDR3 DNA: TGTGCCAGCAGCCAAGACCCCGTCTCCTCTGGGGCCAACGTCCTGACTTTC
CDR3 protein: CASSQDPVSSGANVLTF

clone size: NA
D gene: TRBD2
J gene: TRBJ2-5
V gene: TRBV15
CDR3 length: 13
CDR3 DNA: TGTGCCACCAAGCCGGGGGGGCAAGAGACCCAGTACTTC
CDR3 protein: CATKPGGQETQYF

clone size: NA
D gene: NA
J gene: TRBJ2-7
V gene: TRBV28
CDR3 length: 12
CDR3 DNA: TGTGCCAGCAGCACAGACCCCTACGAGCAGTACTTC
CDR3 protein: CASSTDPYEQYF

clone size: once
D gene: NA
J gene: TRBJ2-3
V gene: TRBV7-2
CDR3 length: 13
CDR3 DNA: TGTGCCAGCAGCTGGTCTAACACAGATACGCAGTATTTT
CDR3 protein: CASSWSNTDTQYF

clone size: few
D gene: TRBD2
J gene: TRBJ2-3
V gene: TRBV18
CDR3 length: 14
CDR3 DNA: TGTGCCAGCTCATGGACTAGCGTTGGAGATACGCAGTATTTT
CDR3 protein: CASSWTSVGDTQYF

clone size: NA
D gene: NA
J gene: TRBJ2-6
V gene: TRBV19
CDR3 length: 17
CDR3 DNA: TGTGCCAGTAGTATCCGGTTAGGGGGAACTGGGGCCAACGTCCTGACTTTC
CDR3 protein: CASSIRLGGTGANVLTF